These 5 T cell receptor beta chains share one sample of origin, sequenced in a study of T cell responses to AZD1222 COVID-19 vaccine. Method: immunoSEQ multiplex PCR; TCRdb's copy keeps in-frame clones and lacks some. The top ten hold 4% to 5% of the sample, which has 130,000 or so clones, about nine tenths seen once. This material consisted of peripheral blood, taken 28 days after the second dose of the MenACWY control vaccine. These receptors were taken from an adult who received the MenACWY meningococcal vaccine as a control.

This chain links TRBV24-1 with TRBJ2-7; D uncertain. This CDR3 is built from 12 residues. In germline, CDR1 is KGHDR, CDR2 SFDVKD. V lost 12 bases to trimming and J lost 1 base, with 12 bases between them. The CDR3, as DNA: TGTGCCGTTCGGAGCCAATCCTACGAGCAGTACTTC. It specifies CAVRSQSYEQYF.

CDR3 sequence (DNA): TGTGCCAGCAGTCAAAGGGGGGGCTCCTATGGCTACACCTTC. Translating it yields CASSQRGGSYGYTF. The rearrangement uses TRBV13 and TRBJ1-2, with D perhaps TRBD1 (6 bases). Germline CDR1 and CDR2: PRHDT and FYEKMQ (reference sequence). V was shortened by 6 bases and J by 4 bases, with 15 bases between the two germline ends. The CDR3 totals 14 residues.

This chain links TRBV10-3 with TRBJ1-5; no clear D. Germline lookup yields CDR1 ENHRY and CDR2 SYGVKD. The ends were cut back, 6 bases at V and 5 bases at J, with 11 bases in the middle. This CDR3 has 13 amino acids. CDR3 in amino acids: CAISGYVDQPQHF. CDR3 coding DNA: TGTGCCATCAGCGGATATGTCGATCAGCCCCAGCATTTT.

The genes are TRBV5-6 and TRBJ1-1, with D hard to call. The CDR3 has 13 amino acids. V dropped 0 bases and J dropped 6 bases, with 9 bases sitting between them. Germline CDR1 and CDR2: SGHDT and YYEEEE. The CDR3 sequence: CASSLDQMAEAFF. Written as DNA, the CDR3 is TGTGCCAGCAGCTTGGACCAGATGGCTGAAGCTTTCTTT.

The count of this clone is one. The rearrangement joins TRBV15 to TRBJ2-2, with unresolved D. CDR1 and CDR2 from the germline V gene are LNHNV and YYDKDF (reference sequence). Trimming left V 1 base short and J 8 bases short, with 8 bases between. The CDR3 is made up of 13 amino acids. Here the CDR3 reads CATSRVRYGELFF. The CDR3 DNA sequence: TGTGCCACCAGCAGAGTTCGGTATGGGGAGCTGTTTTTT.